The sequence of this TCR beta chain was determined in a study of T-cell memory formation after mild COVID-19. V gave up 3 bases and J gave up 6 bases; unmatched junction bases: 5. CDR3 length: 15 residues. Whole-study results and caveats: Second-wave clones peaking on day 37 lacked confirmed SARS-CoV-2 specificity. Clones contracting day 15 to 85 were balanced CD4/CD8; later expanders leaned CD4+. The main location of contracting CD4+ clones was CM and EM, and that of contracting CD8+ clones was EMRA.

Note on this clonotype: What it recognizes is unknown.

Constant-segment primers were used for 5'RACE, and the resulting TCR alpha and TCR beta cDNA libraries carried sample barcodes and UMIs. MiXCR, run by TCRdb on the 5' RACE reads, gives a single entry per CDR3 protein. The table lists more than 120,000 distinct CDR3 sequences, less than 20% of them singletons, with about 2% in the top ten. The sequence was obtained from an adult woman who had mild COVID-19 (a few samples of this study predate the infection). Cell type and time point are not known. This chain uses TRBV12-3 or TRBV12-4 with TRBJ2-5, with 12 bases fitting TRBD2. Sequencing was done on a sample of PBMCs or a T cell subset sorted from them (not recorded which). The CDR3 nucleotides read TGTGCCAGCAGTTTTTCTAGCGGGAGGGCCAAGACCCAGTACTTC. This translates into CASSFSSGRAKTQYF.